The clone carrying this T cell receptor (beta chain) appeared a single time. Its antigen is still unknown. This sample was taken from a study of shared clonotypes between healthy human individuals. Study-wide points: Generation of non-shared clonotypes was less probable than generation of clonotypes shared by all four donors.

The table came from immunoSEQ multiplex PCR; TCRdb's copy has only in-frame clones and leaves some out. The sample carries around 1,000,000 clones, roughly 77% recorded once. This CDR3 comprises 15 residues. The J segment lost 2 bases and the V segment lost 8 bases, leaving 8 bases of the junction unmatched. Looked up from germline, CDR1 is MDHEN and CDR2 is SYDVKM. The material sequenced was memory CD4+ T cells from PBMCs. Subset specified: CD45RA-negative fraction. The TCR sequence derives from a man younger than 35 in good health. Some clones in this sample may be carry-over from other donors' samples. The chain recombines TRBV28 with TRBJ1-5; TRBD1 matches 8 bases. The CDR3 DNA reads as TGTGCCAGCCTCGGTGCAGGGGGCGGCAATCAGCCCCAGCATTTT. Translated, it gives CASLGAGGGNQPQHF.